A single sample gave rise to the 12 T cell receptor beta chains below, sequenced in a study of tumor-infiltrating lymphocytes in primary liver carcinoma. Total RNA amounting to roughly 480 ng was the source from which TCR beta cDNA was made with a constant-region primer. The TCR beta library was amplified through three nested multiplex PCR rounds in a modified ARM-PCR procedure. It was with TRBV1-TRBV30 forward primers and a C-beta reverse primer that the first two PCR rounds were run, at roughly 9 cycles each. In TCRdb, the multiplex PCR reads were re-called with MiXCR into one record per CDR3 protein. Of under 130,000 distinct CDR3 sequences in the sample, around 83% were seen once. RNA and DNA were co-extracted from around 20-30 mg of unsorted bulk tissue. Sequenced: liver tumor tissue from sampling region 3. Subset: tumor region T3, left-lateral pole. The receptor source for this set is a man aged 40-49 years with primary liver carcinoma and hepatitis B virus infection.

On this clonotype: A junction boundary mismatches the germline segment, possibly from a read error. This chain connects TRBV4-2 to TRBJ2-3; 7 bases are shared with TRBD2. From germline, CDR1 is LGHNA and CDR2 YNFKEQ. This CDR3 region has 15 residues. CDR3 loop: CASSRRTGGTYTQYF. Here the CDR3 DNA reads TGTGCCAGCAGCCGAAGGACGGGGGGAACATATACGCAGTATTTC.

This clonotype has just one count. A much larger clone differs from this one at a single base, so this may be a read error. V usage is TRBV28 and J usage is TRBJ1-2; unclear D gene. Germline CDR1 reads MDHEN; CDR2 reads SYDVKM. The CDR3 has 13 amino acids. CDR3 in DNA: TGTGCCAGCAGCCCCTTGGTAGGCGGTGGCCACACCTTC. Residues: CASSPLVGGGHTF.

About this clonotype: Germline and junction disagree at one end, which may indicate a read error. The chain couples TRBV5-6 to TRBJ2-1, with D perhaps matching TRBD2 (6 bases). The CDR3 runs 18 residues. Germline CDR1 reads SGHDT; CDR2 reads YYEEEE. The CDR3 loop reads CANSSLLSGSSSYSEQFF. In DNA form, the CDR3 reads TGTGCCAACAGCTCCCTACTTAGCGGTTCAAGCTCCTACAGTGAGCAGTTCTTC.

This clonotype has at least ten counts. The rearrangement uses TRBV4-1 and TRBJ1-1; the match to TRBD1 covers 8 bases. This CDR3 comprises 15 residues. J was trimmed by 2 bases and V by 4 bases; bases with no gene match: 6. Germline V CDR1 and CDR2: MGHRA, YSYEKL. For the CDR3, the DNA is TGCGCCAGCAGCCTATCAGGGGGCGGAAACACTGAAGCTTTCTTT. This codes for CASSLSGGGNTEAFF.

Details on this clonotype: Without the conserved terminal phenylalanine or tryptophan, this CDR3 likely stems from a read error. No DNA is shown, since the ends of the CDR3 on it are uncertain; the CDR3 is the one TCRdb lists. The CDR3 protein is CASSFGGSRHTETFS. The rearrangement uses TRBV11-2 and TRBJ1-1; TRBD1 is the table's D call and was not checked against the DNA. The germline V gene encodes CDR1 SGHAT and CDR2 FQNNGV. Including both end residues, the CDR3 is 15 amino acids long.

A single count supports this clonotype. The rearrangement joins TRBV4-3 to TRBJ1-3; 11 bases are shared with TRBD1. CDR3 length: 17 residues. The germline CDR1 and CDR2 sequences are LGHNA and YSLEER. In DNA, the CDR3 is TGCACCACCAGCCAAGTACCGGGACAGGGGGCTGGAAACACCATATATTTT. As protein: CTTSQVPGQGAGNTIYF.

As to this clonotype: One junction end disagrees with the germline gene, perhaps due to a read error. This chain uses TRBV11-2 with TRBJ1-5; a weak D match, TRBD1 (6 bases). The CDR3 consists of 17 residues. Germline-derived CDR1 and CDR2 are SGHAT and FQNNGV. The CDR3 is CVSSLVGLTGSNQPQHF. The CDR3 coding sequence is TGTGTCAGCAGCTTAGTAGGGTTAACAGGGAGCAATCAGCCACAGCATTTT.

This rearrangement joins TRBV7-9 to TRBJ2-5; unclear D gene. Germline V gives CDR1 SEHNR, CDR2 FQNEAQ (reference sequence). This CDR3 spans 12 amino acids. V lost 7 bases and J 5 bases, leaving 11 bases between the germline ends. CDR3 in DNA: TGTGCCAGCATCCAGGAAAGGGAGACCCAGTACTTC. It encodes CASIQERETQYF.

Comment on this clonotype: A junction boundary mismatches the germline segment, possibly from a read error. This chain joins TRBV4-3 and TRBJ2-7; D remains ambiguous. CDR1 is LGHNA, CDR2 YSLEER, per germline. This CDR3 is built from 13 residues. CDR3 sequence reads: CTSTQDLPYEQYF. In DNA, the CDR3 is TGCACCAGCACCCAAGATCTGCCTTACGAGCAGTACTTC.

Concerning this clonotype: This could be a read error, since a much larger clone is one nucleotide away. V is TRBV28 and J is TRBJ1-1, with D perhaps TRBD1 (5 bases). The length of the CDR3 is 11 residues. Germline V CDR1 and CDR2: MDHEN, SYDVKM. Between the trimmed V and J ends, which lost 11 bases and 3 bases, there was a span of 10 bases. CDR3 DNA sequence: TGTGCCTCAAAGGGACACACTGAAGCTTTCTTT. Encoded protein: CASKGHTEAFF.

Turning to this clonotype: Germline is not matched at one junction end, which may reflect a read error. V is TRBV12-3 or TRBV12-4 and J is TRBJ1-2, with D hard to call. The CDR3 contains 15 residues. The CDR3 nucleotides read TGTGCCAGCAATTTATGGCAGCTCTTGTTATTAGGCTACACCTTC. Translating it yields CASNLWQLLLLGYTF.

The rearrangement links TRBV11-1 to TRBJ2-3; perhaps D is TRBD1 or TRBD2 (5 bases each). Deletions cut 7 bases from V and 3 bases from J, with 29 bases between. CDR3 length: 19 residues. In germline, CDR1 is SGHAT, CDR2 FQDESV (reference sequence). CDR3 loop: CASISGGSSVGARTDTQYF. CDR3 coding DNA: TGTGCCAGCATCTCTGGGGGTAGCTCTGTTGGAGCCCGTACAGATACGCAGTATTTT.